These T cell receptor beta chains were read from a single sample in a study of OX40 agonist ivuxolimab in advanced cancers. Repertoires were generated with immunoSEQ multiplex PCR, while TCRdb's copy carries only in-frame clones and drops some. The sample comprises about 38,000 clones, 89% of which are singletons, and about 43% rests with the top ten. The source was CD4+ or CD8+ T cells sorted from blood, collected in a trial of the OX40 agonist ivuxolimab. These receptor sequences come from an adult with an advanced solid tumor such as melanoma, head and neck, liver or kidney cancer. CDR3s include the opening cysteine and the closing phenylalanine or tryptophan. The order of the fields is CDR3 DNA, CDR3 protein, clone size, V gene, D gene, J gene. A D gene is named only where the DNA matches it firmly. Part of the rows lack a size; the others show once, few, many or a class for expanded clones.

DNA: TGTGCCAGCAGTTCCACCCGGGACGGACAAGAGACCCAGTACTTC
CDR3: CASSSTRDGQETQYF
size: NA
V: TRBV28
D: NA
J: TRBJ2-5

DNA: TGTGCCAGCAGTAGCAGACTAGCGGGGGACCAAGAGACCCAGTACTTC
CDR3: CASSSRLAGDQETQYF
size: NA
V: TRBV27
D: TRBD2
J: TRBJ2-5

DNA: TGTGCCAGCAGTGACCCCGGGACTCGCGAGCAGTTCTTC
CDR3: CASSDPGTREQFF
size: NA
V: TRBV28
D: NA
J: TRBJ2-1

DNA: TGCGCCAGCAGAACCGGACATACCTTTTCAACTAATGAAAAACTGTTTTTT
CDR3: CASRTGHTFSTNEKLFF
size: NA
V: TRBV4-1
D: NA
J: TRBJ1-4

DNA: TGTGCCAGCAGACGAGGGGGCCTTTACGAGCAGTACTTC
CDR3: CASRRGGLYEQYF
size: NA
V: TRBV5-6
D: TRBD1
J: TRBJ2-7

DNA: TGTGCCAGCAGTTTCCCGGACAGGGAGGGCTATGGCTACACCTTC
CDR3: CASSFPDREGYGYTF
size: NA
V: TRBV6-5
D: TRBD1
J: TRBJ1-2

DNA: TGTGCCACTTACAGTCCCCCTGAGGACAACGTCCTGACTTTC
CDR3: CATYSPPEDNVLTF
size: NA
V: TRBV19
D: NA
J: TRBJ2-6

DNA: TGTGCCAGTAGGATGAGGGGGCTAGCAGAAGAGACCCAGTACTTC
CDR3: CASRMRGLAEETQYF
size: NA
V: TRBV19
D: TRBD1
J: TRBJ2-5

DNA: TGTGCCAGCAGCTCGGACGAGACTCTCTCCTACGAGCAGTACTTC
CDR3: CASSSDETLSYEQYF
size: few
V: TRBV7-9
D: NA
J: TRBJ2-7

DNA: TGCGCCAGCAGCCAAGGCCAGGGTGCCTACGAGCAGTACTTC
CDR3: CASSQGQGAYEQYF
size: NA
V: TRBV4-1
D: NA
J: TRBJ2-7

DNA: TGCGCCAGCAGCCTCGGGACAGGGCTTTACGAGCAGTACTTC
CDR3: CASSLGTGLYEQYF
size: NA
V: TRBV4-1
D: TRBD1
J: TRBJ2-7

DNA: TGTGCCAGCAGTTTATCCGACAGGGTCGAACTGTTTTTT
CDR3: CASSLSDRVELFF
size: NA
V: TRBV28
D: TRBD1
J: TRBJ1-4

DNA: TGTGCCAGCAGCGCCGGGGTGGGGGCAGGTGAGCAGTTCTTC
CDR3: CASSAGVGAGEQFF
size: NA
V: TRBV5-6
D: NA
J: TRBJ2-1

DNA: TGTGCCAGCAGTTTATCGCCTAGCGGGGGCACAGATACGCAGTATTTT
CDR3: CASSLSPSGGTDTQYF
size: NA
V: TRBV27
D: TRBD2
J: TRBJ2-3

DNA: TGTGCCAGCAGCTCCCTTTTCGGGGGGGACGGACAGCCCCAGCATTTT
CDR3: CASSSLFGGDGQPQHF
size: NA
V: TRBV7-9
D: NA
J: TRBJ1-5

DNA: TGTGCCAGCAGTTTAGGGACAGGGATGGGGCGCCAAGAGACCCAGTACTTC
CDR3: CASSLGTGMGRQETQYF
size: NA
V: TRBV28
D: TRBD1
J: TRBJ2-5

DNA: TGTGCCAGCAGCTTCCCGGCAGGGGAAGAAAAACTGTTTTTT
CDR3: CASSFPAGEEKLFF
size: NA
V: TRBV7-9
D: NA
J: TRBJ1-4

DNA: TGTGCCAGCACCCAGGGAACAGGGGGGACAGATACGCAGTATTTT
CDR3: CASTQGTGGTDTQYF
size: NA
V: TRBV27
D: TRBD1
J: TRBJ2-3

DNA: TGTGCCAGTAGTGGGGGGCGTATAAGCGAGCAGTACTTC
CDR3: CASSGGRISEQYF
size: NA
V: TRBV19
D: NA
J: TRBJ2-7

DNA: TGTGCCAGCAGCTCCTCCGGGGCTCGTAATAGCAATCAGCCCCAGCATTTT
CDR3: CASSSSGARNSNQPQHF
size: NA
V: TRBV7-9
D: NA
J: TRBJ1-5

DNA: TGTGCCAGCTCAGATGAGGTCCAGCCCTACGAGCAGTACTTC
CDR3: CASSDEVQPYEQYF
size: NA
V: TRBV5-4
D: NA
J: TRBJ2-7

DNA: TGTGCCAGCAGTTCGGGACAGAGCAATTCACCCCTCCACTTT
CDR3: CASSSGQSNSPLHF
size: few
V: TRBV6-5
D: TRBD1
J: TRBJ1-6